This entry describes one TCR beta chain. What it recognizes is unknown. All patients reached thyroid surgery having received no treatment beforehand. The entry originates in a study of metastatic and nonmetastatic thyroid tumors. At the level of the study: Samples came from malignant and benign thyroid patients, and repertoires were compared across blood and tumor or nodule tissue. Study-level findings and limits: It was reported that TCR beta diversity was significantly higher in malignant thyroid tumors than benign nodules, in blood and tumor.

The ends were cut back, 1 base at V and 3 bases at J, with 14 bases in the middle. This CDR3 contains 16 residues. Germline V gene lookup returns CDR1 LGHDT and CDR2 YNNKEL (reference sequence). Per the study methods: A distant-metastasis classifier for papillary thyroid cancer was built using CDR3 differences across clinicopathological groups. TCRdb redid the clone calls on the PCR reads using MiXCR. The V and J calls follow TCRdb's processing rather than the paper's. The sample lists roughly 34,000 clones; around 33% were seen once. The receptor was isolated from a female donor with papillary thyroid cancer or a benign thyroid nodule (not recorded which). Some clones in this sample may be carry-over from other donors' samples. This chain connects TRBV3-1 to TRBJ2-3; perhaps D is TRBD1 or TRBD2 (5 bases each). Material: tumor tissue. CDR3 residues: CASSQVGSGRTDTQYF. DNA of the CDR3: TGTGCCAGCAGCCAAGTTGGGTCGGGGCGGACAGATACGCAGTATTTT.